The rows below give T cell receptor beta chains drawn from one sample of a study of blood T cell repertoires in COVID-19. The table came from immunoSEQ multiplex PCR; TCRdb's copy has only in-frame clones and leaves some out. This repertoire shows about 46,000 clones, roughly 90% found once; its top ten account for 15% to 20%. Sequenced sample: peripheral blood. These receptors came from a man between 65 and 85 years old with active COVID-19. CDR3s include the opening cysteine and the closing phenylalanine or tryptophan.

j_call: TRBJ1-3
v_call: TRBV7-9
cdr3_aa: CASSSTHTGNTIYF

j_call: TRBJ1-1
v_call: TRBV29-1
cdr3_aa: CSVSSLHSEAFF

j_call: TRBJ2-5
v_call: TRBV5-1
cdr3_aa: CASSWRPGGETQYF

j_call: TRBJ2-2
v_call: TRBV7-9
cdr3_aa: CASSFSGNTGELFF

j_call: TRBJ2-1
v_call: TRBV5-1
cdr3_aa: CASSLGTGEYNEQFF

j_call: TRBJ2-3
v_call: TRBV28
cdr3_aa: CASSLARTSGETSTDTQYF

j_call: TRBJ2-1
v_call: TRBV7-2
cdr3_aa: CASSLALAGGPGEQFF

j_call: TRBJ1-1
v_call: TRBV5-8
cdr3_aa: CASSPMDRTGTEAFF

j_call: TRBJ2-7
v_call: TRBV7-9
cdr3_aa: CASSSTGVNEQYF

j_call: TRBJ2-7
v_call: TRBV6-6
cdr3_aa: CASSYGGRSYEQYF

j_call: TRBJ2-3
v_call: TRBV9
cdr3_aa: CASSVGALASTDTQYF

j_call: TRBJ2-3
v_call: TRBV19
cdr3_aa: CASSTKPGHSKDTQYF

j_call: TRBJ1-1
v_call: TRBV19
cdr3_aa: CASSPQTANTEAFF

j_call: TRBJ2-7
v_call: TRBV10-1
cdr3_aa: CASRQGLYEQYF

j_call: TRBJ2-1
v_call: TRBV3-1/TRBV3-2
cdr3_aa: CASSLRGAAYYNEQFF

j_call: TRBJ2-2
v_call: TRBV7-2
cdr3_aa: CASSPGLAGPNTGELFF

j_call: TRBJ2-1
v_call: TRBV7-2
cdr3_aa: CASSFRLAGAPGDEQFF

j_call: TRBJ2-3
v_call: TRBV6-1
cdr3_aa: CASSENSGGDTQYF

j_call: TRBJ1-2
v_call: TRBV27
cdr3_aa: CASRFTGGTGGYTF

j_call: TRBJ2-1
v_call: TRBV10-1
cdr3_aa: CASCWTSGRSYNEQFF

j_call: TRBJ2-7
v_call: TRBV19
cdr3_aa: CASSRWTGGDEQYF

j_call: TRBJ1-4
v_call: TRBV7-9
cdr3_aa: CASSEPGGTHEKLFF

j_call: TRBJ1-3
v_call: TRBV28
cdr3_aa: CASLEISGNTIYF

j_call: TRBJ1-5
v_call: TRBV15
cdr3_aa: CATSRGFGQPQHF

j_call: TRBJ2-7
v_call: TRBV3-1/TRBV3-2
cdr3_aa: CASSQMGRGGDEQYF

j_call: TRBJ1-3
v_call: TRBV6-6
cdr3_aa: CASSYSGGISGNTIYF

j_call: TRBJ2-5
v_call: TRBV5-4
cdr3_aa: CASSLTGAGAMQETQYF

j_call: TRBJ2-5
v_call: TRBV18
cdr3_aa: CASSKDAGARETQYF

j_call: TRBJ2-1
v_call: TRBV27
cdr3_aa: CASRRLNYNEQFF

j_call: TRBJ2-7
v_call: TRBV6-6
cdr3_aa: CASSSWTGSYEQYF

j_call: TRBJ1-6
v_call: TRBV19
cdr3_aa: CASRDRGGDNSPLHF

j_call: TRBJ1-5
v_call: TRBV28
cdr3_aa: CASRTDSNQPQHF

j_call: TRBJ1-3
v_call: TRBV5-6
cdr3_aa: CASSSQGYSGNTIYF

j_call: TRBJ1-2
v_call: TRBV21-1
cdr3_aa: CASSCPKRVHYGYTF

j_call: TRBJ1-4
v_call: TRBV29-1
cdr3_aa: CSVAEGQGERKLFF

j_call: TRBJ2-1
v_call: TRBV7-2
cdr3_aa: CASRTTWTSSYNEQFF

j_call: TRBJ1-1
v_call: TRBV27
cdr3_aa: CASGRQALRPNTEAFF

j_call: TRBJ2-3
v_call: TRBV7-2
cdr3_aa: CASSLAAGRGRYTQYF

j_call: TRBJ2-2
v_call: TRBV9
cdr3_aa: CASSPSGTGELFF

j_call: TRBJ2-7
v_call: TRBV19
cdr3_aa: CASSVARGISYEQYF

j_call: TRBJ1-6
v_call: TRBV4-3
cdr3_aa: CASSQDSGALRSPLHF

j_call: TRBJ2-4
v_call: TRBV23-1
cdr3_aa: CASSQDHLGSWNIQYF

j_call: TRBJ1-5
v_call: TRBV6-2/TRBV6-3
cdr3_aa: CASSYAGQGNQPQHF

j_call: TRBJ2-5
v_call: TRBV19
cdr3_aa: CASSRDLVSREETQYF

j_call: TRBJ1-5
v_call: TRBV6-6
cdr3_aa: CASSPREKQPQHF

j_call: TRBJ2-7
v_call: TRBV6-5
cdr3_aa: CASSYSGRGGQYF